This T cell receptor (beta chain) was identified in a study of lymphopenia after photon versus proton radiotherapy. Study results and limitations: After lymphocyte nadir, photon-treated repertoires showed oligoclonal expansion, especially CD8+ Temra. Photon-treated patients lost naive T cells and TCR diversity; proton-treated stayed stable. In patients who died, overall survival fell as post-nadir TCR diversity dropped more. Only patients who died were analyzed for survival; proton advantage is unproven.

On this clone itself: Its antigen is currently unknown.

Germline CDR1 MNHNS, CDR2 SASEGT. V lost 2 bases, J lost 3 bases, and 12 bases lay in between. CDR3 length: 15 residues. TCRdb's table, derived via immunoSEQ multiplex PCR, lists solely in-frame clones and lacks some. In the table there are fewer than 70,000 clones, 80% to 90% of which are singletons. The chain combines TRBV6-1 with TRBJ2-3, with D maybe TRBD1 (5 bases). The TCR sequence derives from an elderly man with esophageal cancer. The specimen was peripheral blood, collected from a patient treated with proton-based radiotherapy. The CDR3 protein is CASSEQGLGTDTQYF. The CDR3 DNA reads TGTGCCAGCAGTGAACAGGGCCTGGGGACAGATACGCAGTATTTT.